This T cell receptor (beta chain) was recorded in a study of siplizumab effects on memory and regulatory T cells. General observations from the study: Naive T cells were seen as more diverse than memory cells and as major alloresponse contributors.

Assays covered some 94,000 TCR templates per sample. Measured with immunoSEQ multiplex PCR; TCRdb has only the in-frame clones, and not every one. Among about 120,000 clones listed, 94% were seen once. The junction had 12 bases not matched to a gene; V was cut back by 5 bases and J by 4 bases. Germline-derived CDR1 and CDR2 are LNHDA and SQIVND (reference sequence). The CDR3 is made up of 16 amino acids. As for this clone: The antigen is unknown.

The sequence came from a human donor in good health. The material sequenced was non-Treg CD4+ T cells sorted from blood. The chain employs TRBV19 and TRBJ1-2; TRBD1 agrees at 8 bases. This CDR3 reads CASSARRTGLIYGYTF. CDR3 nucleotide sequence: TGTGCCAGTAGTGCCAGACGGACAGGGCTGATCTATGGCTACACCTTC.